A selection of T cell receptor beta chains follows, all from one sample in a study of OX40 agonist ivuxolimab in advanced cancers. Only in-frame clones appear in the TCRdb table, and some are missing; sequencing was by immunoSEQ multiplex PCR. Of 70,000 or so clones detected, almost 90% appear once; the ten largest clones hold about 2.1%. The starting material was CD4+ or CD8+ T cells sorted from blood, obtained in a trial of the OX40 agonist ivuxolimab. Receptors originate from an adult with an advanced solid tumor such as melanoma, head and neck, liver or kidney cancer. Both conserved end residues are part of each CDR3. Fields, in order: clone size, D gene, J gene, V gene, CDR3 protein, CDR3 DNA. A D gene is named only where the DNA matches it firmly. Only some rows state a clone size, as once, few, many or a class for expanded clones.

once	-	TRBJ1-2	TRBV6-1	CASSEQRNGYTF	TGTGCCAGCAGTGAACAACGTAATGGCTACACCTTC
few	-	TRBJ1-2	TRBV5-1	CASSLAGGTDNYGYTF	TGCGCCAGCAGCTTGGCCGGGGGGACTGATAACTATGGCTACACCTTC
large	-	TRBJ1-5	TRBV7-2	CASSSGNLQPQHF	TGTGCCAGCAGCTCCGGGAATCTTCAGCCCCAGCATTTT
-	-	TRBJ2-6	TRBV11-2	CASSYPGSPGANVLTF	TGTGCCAGCAGCTATCCAGGGAGCCCTGGGGCCAACGTCCTGACTTTC
-	-	TRBJ2-6	TRBV28	CASRSGTQANVLTF	TGTGCCAGCAGATCCGGGACCCAGGCCAACGTCCTGACTTTC
-	-	TRBJ2-2	TRBV30	CAWTPLYAGELFF	TGTGCCTGGACTCCCTTATACGCCGGGGAGCTGTTTTTT
-	TRBD1	TRBJ1-5	TRBV19	CASRPGTVNQPQHF	TGTGCCAGTAGGCCCGGGACAGTCAATCAGCCCCAGCATTTT
-	-	TRBJ2-2	TRBV18	CASSPGAMAGRELFF	TGTGCCAGCTCACCCGGGGCCATGGCGGGCCGGGAGCTGTTTTTT
-	-	TRBJ1-2	TRBV20-1	CSGAAYGYTF	TGCAGTGGTGCAGCCTATGGCTACACCTTC
-	TRBD1	TRBJ1-2	TRBV14	CASSHVRQGGYTF	TGTGCCAGCAGCCACGTTAGACAGGGCGGCTACACCTTC
-	-	TRBJ1-5	TRBV30	CAWTPGGQTHQAQHF	TGTGCCTGGACGCCCGGGGGGCAGACCCATCAGGCCCAGCATTTT
-	TRBD2	TRBJ2-3	TRBV10-1	CASSRGLLAGSTDTQYF	TGCGCCAGCAGTAGGGGGTTGTTAGCGGGATCCACAGATACGCAGTATTTT
-	-	TRBJ2-7	TRBV4-1	CASSQNENYEQYF	TGCGCCAGCAGCCAAAACGAAAACTACGAGCAGTACTTC
-	-	TRBJ2-5	TRBV2	CASRRSGMETQYF	TGTGCCAGCAGGCGGTCAGGGATGGAGACCCAGTACTTC
-	-	TRBJ1-5	TRBV21-1	CASSKERGNQPQHF	TGTGCCAGCAGCAAAGAACGGGGCAATCAGCCCCAGCATTTT
few	-	TRBJ1-1	TRBV28	CASSSTTGLDTEAFF	TGTGCCAGCAGTTCAACAACAGGTTTGGACACTGAAGCTTTCTTT
-	-	TRBJ1-4	TRBV6-1	CATKVGTAEKLFF	TGTGCCACCAAAGTCGGGACCGCCGAAAAACTGTTTTTT
-	-	TRBJ2-7	TRBV5-1	CASSLAGAPSYEQYF	TGCGCCAGCAGCTTGGCCGGAGCACCTTCCTACGAGCAGTACTTC